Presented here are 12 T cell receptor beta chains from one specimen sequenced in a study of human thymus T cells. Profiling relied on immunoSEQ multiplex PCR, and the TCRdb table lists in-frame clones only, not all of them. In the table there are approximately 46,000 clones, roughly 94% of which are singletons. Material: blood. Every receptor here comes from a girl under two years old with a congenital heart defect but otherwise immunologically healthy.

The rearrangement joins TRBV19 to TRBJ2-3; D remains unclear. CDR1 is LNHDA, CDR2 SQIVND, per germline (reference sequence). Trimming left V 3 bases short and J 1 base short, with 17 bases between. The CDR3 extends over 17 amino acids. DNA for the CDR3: TGTGCCAGTAGTATCCGGTACATGACCATGGGCACAGATACGCAGTATTTT. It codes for CASSIRYMTMGTDTQYF. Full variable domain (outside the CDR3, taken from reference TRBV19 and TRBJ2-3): DGGITQSPKYLFRKEGQNVTLSCEQNLNHDAMYWYRQDPGQGLRLIYYSQIVNDFQKGDIAEGYSVSREKKESFPLTVTSAQKNPTAFYLCASSIRYMTMGTDTQYFGPGTRLTVL.

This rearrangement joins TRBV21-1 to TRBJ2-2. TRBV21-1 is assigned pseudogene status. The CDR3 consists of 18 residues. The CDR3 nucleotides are TGTGCCAGCAGCAAAGCGCAGGGAGGGGGCCCCAGGGCCGGGGAGCTGTTTTTT. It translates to CASSKAQGGGPRAGELFF.

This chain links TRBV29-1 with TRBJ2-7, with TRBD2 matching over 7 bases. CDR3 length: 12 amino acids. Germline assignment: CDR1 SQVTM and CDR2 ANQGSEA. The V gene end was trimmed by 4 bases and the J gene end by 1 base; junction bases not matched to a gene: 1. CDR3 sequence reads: CSVGTSSYEQYF. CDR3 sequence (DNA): TGCAGCGTTGGGACTAGTTCCTACGAGCAGTACTTC.

The CDR3 reads CASRLSWTPQGGETQYF. CDR3 nucleotide sequence: TGTGCCAGCCGACTGTCCTGGACTCCCCAGGGCGGAGAGACCCAGTACTTC. The chain couples TRBV28 to TRBJ2-5; D could derive from TRBD1 or TRBD2 (5 bases each). Per germline, CDR1 MDHEN and CDR2 SYDVKM. V was pared by 8 bases and J by 4 bases, with 26 bases between. There are 17 residues in the CDR3.

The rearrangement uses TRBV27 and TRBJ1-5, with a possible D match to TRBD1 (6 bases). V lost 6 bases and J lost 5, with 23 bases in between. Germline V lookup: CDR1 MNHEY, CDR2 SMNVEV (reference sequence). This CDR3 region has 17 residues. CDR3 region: CASRPTYRQVAYQPQHF. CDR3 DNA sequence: TGTGCCAGCAGACCAACTTATAGACAGGTGGCGTATCAGCCCCAGCATTTT.

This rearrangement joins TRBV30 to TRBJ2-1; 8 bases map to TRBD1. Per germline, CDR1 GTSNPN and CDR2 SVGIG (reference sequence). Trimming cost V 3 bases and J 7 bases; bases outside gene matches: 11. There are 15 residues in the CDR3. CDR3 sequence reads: CAWSRTGRRLNEQFF. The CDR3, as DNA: TGTGCCTGGAGCCGGACAGGGAGGAGGTTGAATGAGCAGTTCTTC. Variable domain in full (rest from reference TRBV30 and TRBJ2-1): SQTIHQWPATLVQPVGSPLSLECTVEGTSNPNLYWYRQAAGRGLQLLFYSVGIGQISSEVPQNLSASRPQDRQFILSSKKLLLSDSGFYLCAWSRTGRRLNEQFFGPGTRLTVL.

The CDR3 DNA sequence: TGTGCCAGCAGTTTAATCCCCCGCGTAGGGACGGGGGAAAAACTGTTTTTT. It translates to CASSLIPRVGTGEKLFF. The gene calls are TRBV27 and TRBJ1-4; TRBD1 might be the D (5 bases). V gave up 2 bases and J gave up 8 bases, with 21 bases separating them. CDR1 MNHEY and CDR2 SMNVEV come from the germline V gene (reference sequence). The CDR3 loop spans 17 amino acids.

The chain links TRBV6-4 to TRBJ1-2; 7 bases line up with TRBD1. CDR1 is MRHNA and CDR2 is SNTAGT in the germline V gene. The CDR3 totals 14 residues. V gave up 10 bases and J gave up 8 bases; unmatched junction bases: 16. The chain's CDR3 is CAISTPRDSRGYTF. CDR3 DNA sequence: TGTGCCATCTCTACACCCCGGGACAGTAGGGGCTACACCTTC.

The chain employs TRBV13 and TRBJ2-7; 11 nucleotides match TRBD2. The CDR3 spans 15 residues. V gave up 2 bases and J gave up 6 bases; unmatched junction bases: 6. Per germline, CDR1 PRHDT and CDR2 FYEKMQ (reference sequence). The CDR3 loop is CASSLTPSGRFEQYF. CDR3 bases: TGTGCCAGCAGCTTAACGCCTAGCGGGAGGTTCGAGCAGTACTTC.

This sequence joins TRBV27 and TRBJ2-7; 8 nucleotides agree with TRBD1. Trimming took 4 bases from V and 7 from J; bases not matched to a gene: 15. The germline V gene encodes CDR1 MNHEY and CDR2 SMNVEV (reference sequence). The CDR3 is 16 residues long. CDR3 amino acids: CASSSPYLPHRGEQYF. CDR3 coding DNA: TGTGCCAGCAGTTCCCCGTACCTTCCTCACAGGGGGGAGCAGTACTTC.

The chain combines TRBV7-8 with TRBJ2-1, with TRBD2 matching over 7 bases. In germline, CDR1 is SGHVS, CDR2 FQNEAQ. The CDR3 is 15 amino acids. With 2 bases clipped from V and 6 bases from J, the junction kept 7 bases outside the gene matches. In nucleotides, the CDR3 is TGTGCCAGCAGCTTATTCGGTCAGCGGGGCAATGAGCAGTTCTTC. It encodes CASSLFGQRGNEQFF.

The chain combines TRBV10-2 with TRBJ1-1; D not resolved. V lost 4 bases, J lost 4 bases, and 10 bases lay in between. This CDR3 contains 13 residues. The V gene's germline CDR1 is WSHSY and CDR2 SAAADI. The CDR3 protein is CASSGGRSTEAFF. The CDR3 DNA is TGCGCCAGCAGTGGGGGAAGAAGCACTGAAGCTTTCTTT.